The 13 T cell receptor beta chains below were found in one sample sequenced in a study of T cell responses to AZD1222 COVID-19 vaccine. Assay used: immunoSEQ multiplex PCR; TCRdb lists only in-frame clones, some missing. The sample contains under 150,000 clones, approximately 85% of which appear only once. Specimen: peripheral blood, collected on day 0 of MenACWY control vaccination. Receptors originate from an adult in good health.

The chain recombines TRBV5-1 with TRBJ2-2; tentative D call: TRBD2 (6 bases). CDR3 size: 15 residues. Trimming took 0 bases from V and 8 from J, leaving 14 bases between them. Germline lookup yields CDR1 SGHRS and CDR2 YFSETQ. This CDR3 reads CASSLDGSGPGELFF. CDR3 bases: TGCGCCAGCAGCTTGGACGGGAGTGGTCCGGGGGAGCTGTTTTTT.

V usage is TRBV6-5 and J usage is TRBJ1-5; D gene unclear. V gave up 9 bases and J gave up 11 bases, with 20 bases separating them. CDR3 size: 13 residues. The germline V gene has CDR1 MNHEY and CDR2 SVGAGI. The CDR3 DNA reads as TGTGCCAGGCTACCGGGGTCCAAAAGTGCCCAGCATTTT. Amino acids: CARLPGSKSAQHF.

The chain is built from TRBV4-1 and TRBJ2-1, with 11 bases aligning to TRBD2. Germline V gene lookup returns CDR1 MGHRA and CDR2 YSYEKL. CDR3 length: 16 amino acids. Losses at the gene ends were 4 bases for V and 6 bases for J; bases not matched to a gene: 8. CDR3 bases: TGCGCCAGCAGCCCAGGCCCTAGCGGGAGGTCCAATGAGCAGTTCTTC. Translating gives CASSPGPSGRSNEQFF.

J is TRBJ1-1 and V is TRBV19; 7 nucleotides align to TRBD1. The CDR3 length is 15 residues. Germline assignment: CDR1 LNHDA and CDR2 SQIVND (reference sequence). Germline trimming cut 2 bases from V and 0 bases from J; bases unmatched to any gene: 3. CDR3 nucleotide sequence: TGTGCCAGTAGTATAAGTGACAGGGTGAACACTGAAGCTTTCTTT. Translation gives CASSISDRVNTEAFF.

The CDR3 sequence: CASSKTSGTDTQYF. CDR3 DNA sequence: TGCGCCAGCAGCAAGACTAGCGGAACAGATACGCAGTATTTT. The chain couples TRBV10-1 to TRBJ2-3; 9 bases are a match to TRBD2. The junction had 4 bases not matched to a gene; V was cut back by 6 bases and J by 3 bases. Germline V gene data show CDR1 as WNHNN and CDR2 as SYGVQD (reference sequence). The CDR3 runs 14 residues.

The chain uses TRBV13 and TRBJ2-7; D gene uncertain. The germline gives CDR1 PRHDT, CDR2 FYEKMQ (reference sequence). Trimming stripped 5 bases from V and 7 bases from J, with 15 bases between. The CDR3 is 13 residues long. CDR3 nucleotide sequence: TGTGCCAGCAGCAACTCTGCCATTGGAGAGCAGTACTTC. Its translation is CASSNSAIGEQYF. The variable domain in full, with the rest retrieved from reference TRBV13 and TRBJ2-7, is AAGVIQSPRHLIKEKRETATLKCYPIPRHDTVYWYQQGPGQDPQFLISFYEKMQSDKGSIPDRFSAQQFSDYHSELNMSSLELGDSALYFCASSNSAIGEQYFGPGTRLTVT.

The chain is built from TRBV19 and TRBJ2-7; 11 bases align to TRBD2. V was pared by 5 bases and J by 2 bases, with 11 bases of the junction left unmatched. Germline V gene data show CDR1 as LNHDA and CDR2 as SQIVND (reference sequence). The CDR3 consists of 17 residues. CDR3 DNA: TGTGCCAGTAGTCTCGGGACTAGCGGTCTTACCCCCTACGAGCAGTACTTC. It codes for CASSLGTSGLTPYEQYF.

The chain joins TRBV4-2 to TRBJ2-7; a weak D match, TRBD2 (6 bases). This CDR3 contains 13 residues. The V end lost 3 bases, the J end lost 2 bases, and 8 bases lay between the germline ends. Per germline, CDR1 LGHNA and CDR2 YNFKEQ. The CDR3 DNA is TGTGCCAGCAGCCAGGGCGGGGCCTACGAGCAGTACTTC. It translates to CASSQGGAYEQYF.

The chain uses TRBV10-2 and TRBJ2-2, with D possibly being TRBD1 or TRBD2 (6 bases each). The CDR3 loop spans 15 amino acids. The V and J ends lost 10 bases and 5 bases respectively, with 20 bases between them. Germline CDR1 and CDR2: WSHSY and SAAADI. Written as DNA, the CDR3 is TGCGCCACCCGGGGGCCAGGGACGGGAACCGGGGAGCTGTTTTTT. Residues: CATRGPGTGTGELFF.

This clone was counted a single time. The V and J genes are TRBV28 and TRBJ1-1; D is undetermined. The CDR3 sequence is 15 residues long. The germline V gene has CDR1 MDHEN and CDR2 SYDVKM. The V and J ends lost 5 bases and 4 bases respectively, with 17 bases between them. CDR3 residues: CASSQMDGPGTEAFF. DNA of the CDR3: TGTGCCAGCAGTCAAATGGACGGTCCGGGCACTGAAGCTTTCTTT. Drawing the rest from reference TRBV28 and TRBJ1-1, the complete variable domain is DVKVTQSSRYLVKRTGEKVFLECVQDMDHENMFWYRQDPGLGLRLIYFSYDVKMKEKGDIPEGYSVSREKKERFSLILESASTNQTSMYLCASSQMDGPGTEAFFGQGTRLTVV.

The rearrangement links TRBV14 to TRBJ2-2; no clear D. Trimming removed 0 bases from V and 8 bases from J, with 10 bases in between. Germline values: CDR1 SGHDN, CDR2 FVKESK. The CDR3 sequence is 14 residues long. The chain's CDR3 is CASSQDHSVGELFF. In DNA form, the CDR3 reads TGTGCCAGCAGCCAAGATCACTCGGTGGGGGAGCTGTTTTTT.

The chain has TRBV5-4 and TRBJ2-5; 7 bases match TRBD1. This CDR3 comprises 13 residues. V lost 1 base to trimming and J lost 3 bases; unmatched junction nucleotides: 0. Germline values: CDR1 SGHNT, CDR2 YYREEE (reference sequence). The CDR3 region has the DNA TGTGCCAGCAGCTTGACAGGGGAAGAGACCCAGTACTTC. This translates into CASSLTGEETQYF. The entire variable domain, with the rest obtained from reference TRBV5-4 and TRBJ2-5, is as follows: ETGVTQSPTHLIKTRGQQVTLRCSSQSGHNTVSWYQQALGQGPQFIFQYYREEENGRGNFPPRFSGLQFPNYSSELNVNALELDDSALYLCASSLTGEETQYFGPGTRLLVL.

This chain joins TRBV10-3 and TRBJ2-7, with TRBD2 matching 12 bases. V dropped 4 bases and J dropped 1; count of bases not matched to a gene: 11. There are 18 residues in the CDR3. Germline CDR1 reads ENHRY; CDR2 reads SYGVKD. This CDR3 is CAISALQLAGGGSYEQYF. The CDR3 bases are TGTGCCATCAGTGCCCTCCAGCTAGCGGGAGGGGGTTCCTACGAGCAGTACTTC.